This is a list of T cell receptor beta chains from one sample in a study of shared clonotypes between healthy human individuals. Method: immunoSEQ multiplex PCR; TCRdb's copy keeps in-frame clones and lacks some. This table has 500,000 to 650,000 clones, roughly 79% appearing once. The sequenced material came from PBMCs. These receptors were taken from a woman between 40 and 55 years old in good health. Some clones in this sample may be carry-over from other donors' samples. CDR3s include the opening cysteine and the closing phenylalanine or tryptophan. Each record gives: D gene, J gene, clone size, V gene, CDR3 DNA, CDR3 protein. A D gene is named only where the DNA matches it firmly. Not all rows give a size; the values are once, few, many and, for expanded clones, a class.

TRBD2 TRBJ2-4 . TRBV29-1 TGCAGCGTTGAAGAAGGCACTAGCGGGAGTGGGCTAGCCAAAAACATTCAGTACTTC CSVEEGTSGSGLAKNIQYF
TRBD2 TRBJ2-3 . TRBV7-8 TGTGCCAGCAGCCCCCGGCTAACGGGAGGGGGGACAGATACGCAGTATTTT CASSPRLTGGGTDTQYF
. TRBJ2-3 . TRBV5-1 TGCGCCAGCAGCTGGCAGGGCGCGACAGATACGCAGTATTTT CASSWQGATDTQYF
. TRBJ2-7 . TRBV5-6 TGTGCCAGCAGCTCGACGGTGGTAGCGGTAACCTACGAGCAGTACTTC CASSSTVVAVTYEQYF
. TRBJ2-5 . TRBV6-5 TGTGCCAGCAGTAATGGCGGAAGGGAGACCCAGTACTTC CASSNGGRETQYF
. TRBJ1-4 . TRBV6-1 TGTGCCAGCAGTGAAGCGCCCGGACGGGCAACTAATGAAAAACTGTTTTTT CASSEAPGRATNEKLFF
. TRBJ2-5 . TRBV7-7 TGTGCCAGCAGCTTAGACGTACAAGAGACCCAGTACTTC CASSLDVQETQYF
. TRBJ1-4 . TRBV10-3 TGTGCCATCAGTGGATCAGGGGCGGGAAATGAAAAACTGTTTTTT CAISGSGAGNEKLFF
. TRBJ2-5 once TRBV27 TGTGCCAGCAGTCGGCAGGGACTTGAGCAGTACTTC CASSRQGLEQYF
TRBD2 TRBJ2-2 . TRBV11-2 TGTGCCAGCAGCTTAGGTGCGGGACTAGTCCCCGGGGAGCTGTTTTTT CASSLGAGLVPGELFF
TRBD2 TRBJ2-3 . TRBV10-3 TGTGCCATCAGTGAGACTAGCGGGAGAGATACGCAGTATTTT CAISETSGRDTQYF
TRBD1 TRBJ1-5 . TRBV25-1 TGTGCCAGCAGTGAATCGAGACAGGGAGACTATAGCAATCAGCCCCAGCATTTT CASSESRQGDYSNQPQHF
. TRBJ2-1 . TRBV25-1 TGTGCCAGCAGTGAATATGGCGATCACAATGAGCAGTTCTTC CASSEYGDHNEQFF
TRBD2 TRBJ2-1 . TRBV7-7 TGTGCTAGCAGCCCACTAGCGGGGGATTACAATGAGCAGTTCTTC CASSPLAGDYNEQFF
. TRBJ1-1 once TRBV20-1 TGCAGTGCCTCGGACAACACTGAAGCTTTCTTT CSASDNTEAFF
. TRBJ1-2 . TRBV28 TGTGCCAGCAGAGACCAGGGTAACTATGGCTACACCTTC CASRDQGNYGYTF
. TRBJ2-5 . TRBV5-1 TGCGCCAGCAGCTTGAATCAGCAAGAGACCCAGTACTTC CASSLNQQETQYF
. TRBJ2-6 . TRBV7-9 TGTGCCAGCAGCTTATACCCAGGGTCCTCTGGGGCCAACGTCCTGACTTTC CASSLYPGSSGANVLTF
. TRBJ2-7 . TRBV11-2 TGTGCCAGCAGCCCTGGGGGACCTTACTCCTACGAGCAGTACTTC CASSPGGPYSYEQYF
. TRBJ2-5 . TRBV10-1 TGCGCCAGCAGTGTTTCGGCAGGGTCGTTGGAGACCCAGTACTTC CASSVSAGSLETQYF
TRBD1 TRBJ2-3 . TRBV10-3 TGTGCCATCAGTCTGGGACAGGGACCAGATACGCAGTATTTT CAISLGQGPDTQYF
. TRBJ2-2 . TRBV9 TGTGCCAGCAGCGTAGATCAACTCGCCGGGGAGCTGTTTTTT CASSVDQLAGELFF
. TRBJ1-1 . TRBV7-2 TGTGCCAGCAGCTTATACCCGCGGAACACTGAAGCTTTCTTT CASSLYPRNTEAFF
. TRBJ1-5 . TRBV28 TGTGCCAGCAGTTTATCTTATTTGTCCCCCGGGAGCAATCAGCCCCAGCATTTT CASSLSYLSPGSNQPQHF
. TRBJ2-1 . TRBV9 TGTGCCAGCAGCGTAGGTTTGCGGGGATACTACAATGAGCAGTTCTTC CASSVGLRGYYNEQFF
. TRBJ2-7 . TRBV19 TGTGCCAGTAGTGCAGGGTTCAGCTCCTACGAGCAGTACTTC CASSAGFSSYEQYF
. TRBJ1-2 . TRBV20-1 TGCAGTGCTAGACACAGATATGGCTACACCTTC CSARHRYGYTF
. TRBJ2-7 . TRBV7-2 TGTGCCAGCAGCCCCGCTGGAGGCGGTCAATACGAGCAGTACTTC CASSPAGGGQYEQYF
TRBD2 TRBJ2-2 . TRBV6-5 TGTGCCTCAAGTAGCGGGAGGTGGACCGGGGAGCTGTTTTTT CASSSGRWTGELFF
. TRBJ2-7 once TRBV29-1 TGCAGCGGGACCTACGAGCAGTACTTC CSGTYEQYF
. TRBJ2-3 . TRBV6-1 TGTGCCAGCAGTGAAGTAGGGTATACTAGCACAGATACGCAGTATTTT CASSEVGYTSTDTQYF
TRBD2 TRBJ2-7 . TRBV10-3 TGTGCCATCAGTAAGATAGCGGGGCCCTACGAGCAGTACTTC CAISKIAGPYEQYF
TRBD1 TRBJ1-1 . TRBV6-5 TGTGCCAGCACTAGAGACAGGGTCGGACAAGCTTTCTTT CASTRDRVGQAFF
. TRBJ2-3 once TRBV28 TGTGCCAGCACCTTTTGGATAGGGGGTGGCACAGATACGCAGTATTTT CASTFWIGGGTDTQYF
. TRBJ1-5 . TRBV19 TGTGCCAGTAGTGTCGACAGTGGAACGCAGCCCCAGCATTTT CASSVDSGTQPQHF
TRBD1 TRBJ1-1 once TRBV10-3 TGTGCCATCAGCACAGGGGGCACTGAAGCTTTCTTT CAISTGGTEAFF
TRBD1 TRBJ2-7 . TRBV29-1 TGCAGCGCGTTGGGACAGAACTACGAGCAGTACTTC CSALGQNYEQYF
. TRBJ2-7 few TRBV29-1 TGCAGCGGGACCACAGGGTATCCCTCCTACGAGCAGTACTTC CSGTTGYPSYEQYF
TRBD2 TRBJ2-2 . TRBV2 TGTGCCAGCAGTTTAGCGGGCCAGACCGGGGAGCTGTTTTTT CASSLAGQTGELFF
TRBD1 TRBJ2-7 . TRBV5-1 TGCGCCAGCAGCCCTGCTTTAGGACAGGACTACGAGCAGTACTTC CASSPALGQDYEQYF
. TRBJ2-3 once TRBV5-4 TGTGCCAGCAGCATCGGACTACCTTCCACAGATACGCAGTATTTT CASSIGLPSTDTQYF
. TRBJ2-5 . TRBV7-2 TGTGCCAGCAGCTTATCGGGGCTCCAAGAGACCCAGTACTTC CASSLSGLQETQYF
TRBD1 TRBJ1-4 once TRBV10-3 TGTGCCACAGGGGGCCGATTAGATGAAAAACTGTTTTTT CATGGRLDEKLFF
. TRBJ1-4 . TRBV28 TGTGCCAGCAGCCGAGGTCCTAATGAAAAACTGTTTTTT CASSRGPNEKLFF
. TRBJ2-3 . TRBV7-2 TGTGCCAGCATGAGTAGCACAGATACGCAGTATTTT CASMSSTDTQYF
. TRBJ2-2 once TRBV18 TGTGCCAGCTCACCACAAAGGATAACGAACACCGGGGAGCTGTTTTTT CASSPQRITNTGELFF
TRBD2 TRBJ2-3 . TRBV19 TGTGCCAGTAGTATCCAGCGGGAGGGCCTCGCGCAGTATTTT CASSIQREGLAQYF
. TRBJ2-1 . TRBV11-2 TGTGCCAGCAGCTCCCCATGGCCTGAGCAGTTCTTC CASSSPWPEQFF
. TRBJ2-1 . TRBV7-9 TGTGCCAGCAGCTTACTTAGACTACCGTACAATGAGCAGTTCTTC CASSLLRLPYNEQFF
. TRBJ1-1 many TRBV28 TGTGCCAGCAGCTCTCAGGGGAAGAACACTGAAGCTTTCTTT CASSSQGKNTEAFF
. TRBJ1-4 . TRBV30 TGTGCCTGGACGAGGGATGGGGAAAAACTGTTTTTT CAWTRDGEKLFF
. TRBJ1-6 . TRBV6-6 TGTGCCAGCAGTTACTCGGGGGCGGATAATTCACCCCTCCACTTT CASSYSGADNSPLHF
TRBD2 TRBJ2-1 few TRBV5-1 TGCGCCAGCAGCCACTCACTAGCGATTGGGGACAATGAGCAGTTCTTC CASSHSLAIGDNEQFF
. TRBJ2-7 few TRBV4-2 TGTGCCAGCAGCCTTGTGGGGGGTGAACCCTCCTACGAGCAGTACTTC CASSLVGGEPSYEQYF
. TRBJ1-1 . TRBV29-1 TGCAGCGTTGCCCCCCGCCAGGGCACTGAAGCTTTCTTT CSVAPRQGTEAFF
. TRBJ2-2 . TRBV19 TGTGCCAGTAGTATGGGTGCCGGGGAGCTGTTTTTT CASSMGAGELFF
TRBD2 TRBJ2-7 . TRBV6-1 TGTGCCAGCAGTGAAGCGGGACTAGACCTGGGGGAGCAGTACTTC CASSEAGLDLGEQYF
. TRBJ2-3 . TRBV7-6 TGTGCCAGCAGCTTTACCGGGGCCACAGATACGCAGTATTTT CASSFTGATDTQYF
TRBD2 TRBJ2-7 few TRBV29-1 TGCAGCGTTGGGGGCCTTAGGCGGGAGAGATACGAGCAGTACTTC CSVGGLRRERYEQYF